Below, one T cell receptor beta chain is given with its context. Its target is unknown. The same CDR3 can be traced to other DNA sequences in this sample. V lost 6 bases to trimming and J lost 8 bases; unmatched junction nucleotides: 9. CDR1 and CDR2 from the germline V gene are MRHNA and SNTAGT. The CDR3 is 13 residues long. The source of the sample is a study of OX40 agonist ivuxolimab in advanced cancers. Whole-study results and caveats: Determination of antigen specificity was not performed for the expanded peripheral T cells. CD8+ T cells averaged more expanded clones than CD4+. Some of the lowest clonal expansion was seen in partial responders at 0.1-3.0 mg/kg. Clones of CD4+ and CD8+ blood T cells grew by week 6 at doses of 0.1 to 3.0 mg/kg.

Assay: immunoSEQ multiplex PCR; the TCRdb copy retains only in-frame clones and omits some. The sample includes nearly 110,000 clones, roughly nine tenths of them seen just once. This chain connects TRBV6-4 to TRBJ1-2, with 7 bases matching TRBD1. This sequence originates from an adult with an advanced solid tumor such as melanoma, head and neck, liver or kidney cancer. The source was CD4+ or CD8+ T cells sorted from blood, collected in a trial of the OX40 agonist ivuxolimab. The CDR3 here is CASSDRDTGGYTF. The CDR3 coding sequence is TGTGCCAGCAGCGACAGGGACACCGGCGGCTACACCTTC.